This TCR beta chain was recovered during a study of T cells in Graves' hyperthyroidism and ophthalmopathy. RNA transcripts served as the template for amplifying TCR beta CDR3 regions. The study used the HTBI primer set for a first-round RT-PCR of the TCR CDR3. TCRdb re-analysed the multiplex PCR reads in MiXCR, keeping a single row per CDR3 protein. Found here are about 760,000 distinct CDR3 sequences, approximately 40% of them singletons; the top ten hold roughly 31%. V was pared by 6 bases and J by 0 bases, with 14 bases between. This CDR3 has 16 residues. CDR1 MGHDK and CDR2 SYGVNS come from the germline V gene. An approximately 10 ml volume of fresh peripheral blood provided the PBMCs.

Sequenced: blood. The TCR sequence derives from a woman between 35 and 50 years old with Graves' hyperthyroidism. The chain combines TRBV25-1 with TRBJ2-2; TRBD1 might be the D (5 bases). CDR3 sequence reads: CASSLRRGSNTGELFF. The CDR3 bases are TGTGCCAGCAGCTTGAGAAGGGGCTCGAACACCGGGGAGCTGTTTTTT.